The following is a T cell receptor (beta chain) sequence with its context. Its antigen is not identified. At one boundary the junction diverges from the germline segment, which might be a read error. The germline CDR1 and CDR2 sequences are SEHNR and FQNEAQ (reference sequence). The CDR3 spans 15 residues. The sample comes from a study of T cells in Graves' hyperthyroidism and ophthalmopathy. Study-wide results and caveats: Most expanded thyroid clonotypes above 0.001 also appeared in blood.

Researchers took RNA transcripts and amplified the TCR beta CDR3 regions from them. The primer set for the first-round RT-PCR of the TCR CDR3 was HTBI. Each CDR3 protein gets one entry after TCRdb re-called the multiplex PCR reads with MiXCR. Altogether more than 550,000 distinct CDR3 sequences are present, 45% being singletons, with the ten largest covering under 8.5%. Reasons for excluding patients were uncontrolled infection, other autoimmune disease, pregnancy or lactation. In making diagnoses, clinical symptoms, serum thyroxine and TRAb, thyroid ultrasound and orbital computed tomography were all used.

The V gene is TRBV7-9, the J gene TRBJ1-3; TRBD1 might be the D (6 bases). Material for sequencing was peripheral blood or thyroid tissue (not recorded which). The clonotype originates from an adult man with Graves' disease, either hyperthyroidism or ophthalmopathy (not recorded which). CDR3 amino acids: CASSLDGGQGNTVYF. The CDR3 DNA reads as TGTGCCAGCAGCTTAGATGGGGGGCAAGGAAACACCGTATATTTT.